These T cell receptor beta chains were read from a single sample in a study of CD8 T cells in ankylosing spondylitis. TCRdb re-analysed the 5' RACE reads in MiXCR, keeping a single row per CDR3 protein. Among roughly 300,000 distinct CDR3 sequences listed, less than 9.5% were seen once. The specimen sequenced was blood, either unsorted or a sorted T cell fraction (not recorded which). The source is a male donor with ankylosing spondylitis. CDR3s include the opening cysteine and the closing phenylalanine or tryptophan. Fields, in order: J gene, D gene, V gene, clone size, CDR3 protein, CDR3 DNA. The D gene is left open where the match is weak. A clone size is listed for some rows: how often the clone was seen (once, few, many), or a class if it is expanded.

TRBJ2-7	TRBD2	TRBV9	many	CASSPWGGPSYEQYF	TGTGCCAGCAGCCCCTGGGGAGGGCCCTCCTACGAGCAGTACTTC
TRBJ1-2	-	TRBV25-1	few	CASSGGTDIYGYTF	TGTGCCAGCAGTGGCGGGACGGACATCTATGGCTACACCTTC
TRBJ2-3	TRBD2	TRBV20-1	-	CSAFLGSGNTDTQYF	TGCAGTGCTTTCCTAGGTAGCGGGAACACAGATACGCAGTATTTT
TRBJ2-1	-	TRBV18	-	CASSPDQGNEQFF	TGTGCCAGCTCACCGGACCAGGGAAATGAGCAGTTCTTC
TRBJ2-7	-	TRBV28	-	CASFSGTGSYEQYF	TGTGCCAGCTTCTCCGGGACGGGATCCTACGAGCAGTACTTC
TRBJ2-6	-	TRBV6-5	few	CASSYSRRSGANVLTF	TGTGCCAGCAGTTACTCGAGGCGCTCTGGGGCCAACGTCCTGACTTTC
TRBJ2-3	-	TRBV5-1	-	CASSSTSSTDTQYF	TGCGCCAGCAGCTCGACTAGTTCCACAGATACGCAGTATTTT
TRBJ1-2	TRBD1	TRBV7-9	many	CASSLALGTGAYGYTF	TGTGCCAGCAGCTTAGCGCTGGGGACAGGGGCCTATGGCTACACCTTC
TRBJ2-2	-	TRBV5-1	many	CASSSGQNTGELFF	TGCGCCAGCAGCTCGGGCCAGAACACCGGGGAGCTGTTTTTT
TRBJ2-7	-	TRBV4-2	-	CASSARDPRGEQYF	TGTGCCAGCAGCGCCCGGGACCCGAGGGGCGAGCAGTACTTC
TRBJ1-2	-	TRBV9	many	CASSVDPSGTTNYGYTF	TGTGCCAGCAGCGTAGATCCATCGGGGACAACTAACTATGGCTACACCTTC
TRBJ1-1	TRBD1	TRBV18	many	CASSPLDRVGTEAFF	TGTGCCAGCTCACCACTCGACAGGGTAGGGACTGAAGCTTTCTTT
TRBJ2-7	TRBD1	TRBV14	-	CASSQGVTGQGFYEQYF	TGTGCCAGCAGCCAAGGGGTAACCGGACAGGGGTTTTACGAGCAGTACTTC
TRBJ1-4	TRBD1	TRBV2	-	CASSGLTGWDEKLFF	TGTGCCAGCAGCGGACTGACAGGGTGGGATGAAAAACTGTTTTTT
TRBJ2-7	-	TRBV5-6	few	CASSLYGSKYYEQYF	TGTGCCAGCAGCTTGTACGGCAGTAAGTACTACGAGCAGTACTTC
TRBJ1-5	-	TRBV2	-	CASSEARRNQPQHF	TGTGCCAGCAGTGAAGCGAGGCGCAATCAGCCCCAGCATTTT
TRBJ2-7	TRBD2	TRBV29-1	many	CSAGRTSGRRSYEQYF	TGCAGCGCTGGACGGACTAGCGGGAGGAGGTCCTACGAGCAGTACTTC
TRBJ1-2	-	TRBV12-3/TRBV12-4	-	CASSLVGTAGYGYTF	TGTGCCAGCAGTTTAGTAGGGACTGCTGGCTATGGCTACACCTTC
TRBJ2-5	-	TRBV7-9	-	CASSQTRGAETQYF	TGTGCCAGCAGCCAAACTAGGGGGGCGGAGACCCAGTACTTC
TRBJ2-3	TRBD2	TRBV20-1	many	CSATLNAGGPEHTQYF	TGCAGTGCTACCCTTAATGCGGGGGGACCTGAACATACGCAGTATTTT
TRBJ1-2	-	TRBV5-8	-	CASSARWDNYGYTF	TGTGCCAGCAGCGCCCGGTGGGACAACTATGGCTACACCTTC
TRBJ2-2	TRBD1	TRBV5-5	-	CASSLGQGAVGELFF	TGTGCCAGCAGCTTGGGGCAGGGGGCTGTCGGGGAGCTGTTTTTT
TRBJ2-1	-	TRBV15	-	CATSDTKVGEQFF	TGTGCCACCTCGGACACAAAGGTCGGTGAGCAGTTCTTC
TRBJ2-5	TRBD2	TRBV20-1	-	CSARVAGETQYF	TGCAGTGCTAGAGTAGCGGGAGAGACCCAGTACTTC
TRBJ2-5	-	TRBV5-5	few	CASSLQAEETQYF	TGTGCCAGCAGCTTGCAGGCGGAAGAGACCCAGTACTTC
TRBJ2-3	TRBD2	TRBV7-3	few	CASSKTSGDRPSTDTQYF	TGTGCCAGCAGCAAGACTAGCGGGGACCGCCCGAGCACAGATACGCAGTATTTT
TRBJ2-3	-	TRBV6-1	many	CASSNLWSTSTDTQYF	TGTGCCAGCAGTAACCTCTGGAGTACTAGCACAGATACGCAGTATTTT
TRBJ2-1	TRBD2	TRBV29-1	-	CSASSRGRYDEQFF	TGCAGCGCATCGTCGCGCGGGAGGTACGATGAGCAGTTCTTC
TRBJ2-1	-	TRBV5-6	-	CASSPGLLAGTSADEQFF	TGTGCCAGCAGCCCGGGCCTCCTCGCGGGTACTTCAGCGGATGAGCAGTTCTTC
TRBJ2-7	-	TRBV18	few	CASSLGTPRSSYEQYF	TGTGCCAGCTCACTAGGGACCCCACGGAGCTCCTACGAGCAGTACTTC
TRBJ2-1	TRBD2	TRBV19	few	CASSFRLAGGREQFF	TGTGCCAGTAGTTTCCGACTAGCGGGGGGCAGGGAGCAGTTCTTC
TRBJ2-1	-	TRBV20-1	many	CSAKDEAPTYNEQFF	TGCAGTGCTAAGGATGAGGCTCCAACCTACAATGAGCAGTTCTTC
TRBJ2-1	-	TRBV19	few	CASSTPRGARHNEQFF	TGTGCCAGTAGTACTCCCAGAGGGGCGAGGCACAATGAGCAGTTCTTC
TRBJ2-7	-	TRBV6-2/TRBV6-3	-	CASSPHFSYEQYF	TGTGCCAGCAGCCCGCACTTCTCCTACGAGCAGTACTTC
TRBJ2-7	TRBD1	TRBV12-3/TRBV12-4	few	CASSTSGQISYEQYF	TGTGCCAGCAGCACTTCGGGACAGATCTCCTACGAGCAGTACTTC
TRBJ2-7	TRBD1	TRBV5-6	many	CASSLPGQGPYEQYF	TGTGCCAGCAGTCTTCCGGGACAGGGGCCCTACGAGCAGTACTTC
TRBJ2-7	TRBD1	TRBV28	-	CASSFPGTASYEQYF	TGTGCCAGCAGTTTTCCAGGGACAGCATCCTACGAGCAGTACTTC
TRBJ2-7	-	TRBV20-1	many	CSARDPLRAFHEQYF	TGCAGTGCTAGAGACCCTCTTCGGGCTTTCCACGAGCAGTACTTC
TRBJ2-7	TRBD2	TRBV7-8	-	CASSSSERDAGADEQYF	TGTGCCAGCAGCTCGTCGGAGCGGGACGCGGGCGCCGACGAGCAGTACTTC
TRBJ2-2	-	TRBV4-3	-	CASSLPPVGLMNTGELFF	TGCGCCAGCAGCCTCCCCCCTGTCGGACTCATGAACACCGGGGAGCTGTTTTTT
TRBJ1-2	-	TRBV20-1	many	CSAKRLRDGYTF	TGCAGTGCAAAAAGGCTGCGGGATGGCTACACCTTC
TRBJ2-7	-	TRBV28	few	CASNLWQSTPENEQYF	TGTGCCAGCAACCTATGGCAGTCCACCCCTGAGAACGAGCAGTACTTC
TRBJ1-2	-	TRBV24-1	-	CATSDSGIGYGYTF	TGTGCCACCAGTGATTCAGGGATCGGCTATGGCTACACCTTC
TRBJ2-7	-	TRBV16	few	CASSHENYEQYF	TGTGCCAGCAGCCACGAAAACTACGAGCAGTACTTC
TRBJ2-7	-	TRBV14	many	CASSQVQREQYF	TGTGCCAGCAGCCAAGTCCAGCGCGAGCAGTACTTC